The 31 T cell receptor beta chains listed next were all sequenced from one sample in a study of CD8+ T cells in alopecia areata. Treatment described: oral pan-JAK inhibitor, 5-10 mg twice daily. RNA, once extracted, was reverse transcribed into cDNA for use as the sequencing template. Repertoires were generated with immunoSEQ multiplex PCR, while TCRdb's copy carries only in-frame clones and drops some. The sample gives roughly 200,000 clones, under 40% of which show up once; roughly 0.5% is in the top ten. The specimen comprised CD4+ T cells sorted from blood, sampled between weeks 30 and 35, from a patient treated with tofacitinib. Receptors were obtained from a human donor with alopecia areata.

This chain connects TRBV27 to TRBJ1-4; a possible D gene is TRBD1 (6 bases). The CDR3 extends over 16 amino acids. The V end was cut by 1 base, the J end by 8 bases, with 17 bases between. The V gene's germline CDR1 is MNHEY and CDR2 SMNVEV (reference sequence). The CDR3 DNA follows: TGTGCCAGCAGTTTATTTTTAGGGGGGACGGCCGAAAAACTGTTTTTT. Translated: CASSLFLGGTAEKLFF.

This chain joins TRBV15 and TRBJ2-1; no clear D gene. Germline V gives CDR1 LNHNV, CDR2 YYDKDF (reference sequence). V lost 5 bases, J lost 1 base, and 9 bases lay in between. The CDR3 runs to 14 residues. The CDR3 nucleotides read TGTGCCACCAGCCTGGGTGGTTCCTACAATGAGCAGTTCTTC. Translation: CATSLGGSYNEQFF. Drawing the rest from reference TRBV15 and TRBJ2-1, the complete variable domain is DAMVIQNPRYQVTQFGKPVTLSCSQTLNHNVMYWYQQKSSQAPKLLFHYYDKDFNNEADTPDNFQSRRPNTSFCFLDIRSPGLGDTAMYLCATSLGGSYNEQFFGPGTRLTVL.

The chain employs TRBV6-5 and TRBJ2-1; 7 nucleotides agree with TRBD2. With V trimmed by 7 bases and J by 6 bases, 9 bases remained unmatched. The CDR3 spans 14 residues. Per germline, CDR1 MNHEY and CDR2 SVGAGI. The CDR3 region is CASTQLGTTNEQFF. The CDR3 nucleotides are TGTGCCAGCACTCAACTAGGGACTACCAATGAGCAGTTCTTC.

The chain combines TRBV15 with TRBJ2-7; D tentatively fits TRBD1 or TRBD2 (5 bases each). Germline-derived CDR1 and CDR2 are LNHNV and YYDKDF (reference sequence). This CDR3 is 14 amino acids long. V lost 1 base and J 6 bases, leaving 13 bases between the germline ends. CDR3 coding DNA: TGTGCCACCAGCAGAGGTCGGGACCTGTCCGAGCAGTACTTC. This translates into CATSRGRDLSEQYF.

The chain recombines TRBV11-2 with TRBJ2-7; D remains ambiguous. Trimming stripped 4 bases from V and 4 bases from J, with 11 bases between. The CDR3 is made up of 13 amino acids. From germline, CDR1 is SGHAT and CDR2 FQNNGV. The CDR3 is CASSSKNQYEQYF. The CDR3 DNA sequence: TGTGCCAGCAGCTCGAAAAATCAGTACGAGCAGTACTTC.

CDR3 in amino acids: CASSHGGGRTDTQYF. The CDR3 DNA follows: TGCGCCAGCAGCCACGGTGGGGGGCGTACAGATACGCAGTATTTT. The chain couples TRBV4-1 to TRBJ2-3; D may correspond to TRBD1 or TRBD2 (6 bases each). This CDR3 contains 15 residues. Germline lookup yields CDR1 MGHRA and CDR2 YSYEKL. V was shortened by 3 bases and J by 3 bases, with 13 bases between the two germline ends.

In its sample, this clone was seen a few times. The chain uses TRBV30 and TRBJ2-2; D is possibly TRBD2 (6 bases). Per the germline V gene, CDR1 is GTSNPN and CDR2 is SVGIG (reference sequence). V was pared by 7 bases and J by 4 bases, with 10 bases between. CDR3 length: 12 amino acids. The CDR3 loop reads CASDGGTGELFF. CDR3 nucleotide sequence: TGTGCCTCCGACGGGGGCACCGGGGAGCTGTTTTTT.

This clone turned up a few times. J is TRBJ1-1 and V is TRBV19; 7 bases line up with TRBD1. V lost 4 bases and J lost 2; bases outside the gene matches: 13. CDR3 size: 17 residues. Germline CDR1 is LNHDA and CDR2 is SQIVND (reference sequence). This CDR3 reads CASSTGAWTGPNTEAFF. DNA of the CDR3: TGTGCCAGTAGTACTGGAGCCTGGACAGGACCAAACACTGAAGCTTTCTTT.

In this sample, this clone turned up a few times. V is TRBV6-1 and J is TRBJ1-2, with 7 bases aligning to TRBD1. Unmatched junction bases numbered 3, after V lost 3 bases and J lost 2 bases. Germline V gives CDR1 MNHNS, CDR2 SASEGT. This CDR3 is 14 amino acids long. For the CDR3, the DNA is TGTGCCAGCAGTGACTCGGGACAGAACTATGGCTACACCTTC. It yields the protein CASSDSGQNYGYTF.

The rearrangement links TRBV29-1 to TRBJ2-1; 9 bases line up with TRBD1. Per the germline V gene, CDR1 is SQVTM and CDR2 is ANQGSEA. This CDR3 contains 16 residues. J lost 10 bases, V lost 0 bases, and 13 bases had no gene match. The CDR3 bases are TGCAGCGTTGAAGATACAGGGGGCGGACTTGGTCGGGAGCAGTTCTTC. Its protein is CSVEDTGGGLGREQFF.

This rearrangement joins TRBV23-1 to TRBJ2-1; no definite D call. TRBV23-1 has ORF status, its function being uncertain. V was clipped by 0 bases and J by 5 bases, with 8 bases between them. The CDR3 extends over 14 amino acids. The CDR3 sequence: CASSQSAENNEQFF. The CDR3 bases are TGCGCCAGCAGTCAATCGGCGGAGAACAATGAGCAGTTCTTC.

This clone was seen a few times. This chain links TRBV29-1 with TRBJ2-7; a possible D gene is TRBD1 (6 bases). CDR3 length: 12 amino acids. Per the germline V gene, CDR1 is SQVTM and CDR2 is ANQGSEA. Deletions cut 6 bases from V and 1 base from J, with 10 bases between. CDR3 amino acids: CSVRGASYEQYF. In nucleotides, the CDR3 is TGCAGCGTCAGGGGCGCTTCCTACGAGCAGTACTTC.

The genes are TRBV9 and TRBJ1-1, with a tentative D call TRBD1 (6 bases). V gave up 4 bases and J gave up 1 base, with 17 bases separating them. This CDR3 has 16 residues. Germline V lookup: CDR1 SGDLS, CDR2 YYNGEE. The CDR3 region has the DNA TGTGCCAGCAGCCCCGGACTGGACAGCTGGAACACTGAAGCTTTCTTT. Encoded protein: CASSPGLDSWNTEAFF.

The CDR3, as DNA: TGTGCCTCCGGGGGCAGGGGATACGAAAAACTGTTTTTT. Protein: CASGGRGYEKLFF. The chain is built from TRBV30 and TRBJ1-4, with D maybe TRBD1 (6 bases). V was trimmed by 7 bases and J by 8 bases, leaving 17 bases between them. CDR3 length: 13 residues. The germline V gene has CDR1 GTSNPN and CDR2 SVGIG (reference sequence).

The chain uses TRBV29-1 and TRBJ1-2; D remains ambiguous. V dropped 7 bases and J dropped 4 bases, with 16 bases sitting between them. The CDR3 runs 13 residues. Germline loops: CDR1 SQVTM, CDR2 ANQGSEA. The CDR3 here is CSDGSSGIYGYTF. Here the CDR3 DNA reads TGCAGCGACGGGTCCTCCGGGATCTATGGCTACACCTTC.

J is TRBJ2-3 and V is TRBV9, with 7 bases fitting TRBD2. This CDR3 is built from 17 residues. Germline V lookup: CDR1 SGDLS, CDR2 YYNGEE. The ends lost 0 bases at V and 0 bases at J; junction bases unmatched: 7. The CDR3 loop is CASSVAPSGISTDTQYF. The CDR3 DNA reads TGTGCCAGCAGCGTAGCTCCTAGCGGCATTAGCACAGATACGCAGTATTTT.

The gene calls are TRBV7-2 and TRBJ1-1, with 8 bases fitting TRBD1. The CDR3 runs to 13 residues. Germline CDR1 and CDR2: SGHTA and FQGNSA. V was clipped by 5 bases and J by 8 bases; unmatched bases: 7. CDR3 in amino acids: CASSRDRGEEAFF. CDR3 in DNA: TGTGCCAGCAGCCGAGACAGGGGAGAGGAAGCTTTCTTT.

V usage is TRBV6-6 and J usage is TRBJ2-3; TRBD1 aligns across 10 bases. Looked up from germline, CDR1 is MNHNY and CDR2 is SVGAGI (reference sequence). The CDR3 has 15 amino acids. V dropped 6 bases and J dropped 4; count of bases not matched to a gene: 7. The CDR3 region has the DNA TGTGCCAGCAGAGACCCAGGGACAGGGGCAGATACGCAGTATTTT. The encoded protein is CASRDPGTGADTQYF.

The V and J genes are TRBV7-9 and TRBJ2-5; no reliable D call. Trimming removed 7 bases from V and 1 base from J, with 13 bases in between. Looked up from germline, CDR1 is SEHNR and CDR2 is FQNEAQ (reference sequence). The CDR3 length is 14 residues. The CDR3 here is CASTLVGSQETQYF. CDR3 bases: TGTGCCAGCACCTTGGTGGGGTCCCAAGAGACCCAGTACTTC.

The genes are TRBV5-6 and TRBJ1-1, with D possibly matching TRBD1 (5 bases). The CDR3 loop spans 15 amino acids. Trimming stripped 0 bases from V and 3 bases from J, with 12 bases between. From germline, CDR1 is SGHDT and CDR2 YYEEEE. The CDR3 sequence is CASSLDQGVDTEAFF. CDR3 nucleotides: TGTGCCAGCAGCTTGGATCAAGGGGTGGACACTGAAGCTTTCTTT.

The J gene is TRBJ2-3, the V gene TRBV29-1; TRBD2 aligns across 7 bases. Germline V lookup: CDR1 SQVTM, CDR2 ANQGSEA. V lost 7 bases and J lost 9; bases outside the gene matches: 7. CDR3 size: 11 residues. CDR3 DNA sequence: TGCAGCGATGCACAAGCGGGGACGCAGTATTTT. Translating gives CSDAQAGTQYF.

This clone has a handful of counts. The CDR3 region has the DNA TGTGCCAGCAGCCAAGGACTAGCGGGACGTCAAGAGACCCAGTACTTC. Protein product: CASSQGLAGRQETQYF. The V call is TRBV14, the J call TRBJ2-5; 11 bases map to TRBD2. V shed 1 base and J 2 bases; nucleotides not matched to a gene: 3. Germline assignment: CDR1 SGHDN and CDR2 FVKESK. CDR3 length: 16 residues.

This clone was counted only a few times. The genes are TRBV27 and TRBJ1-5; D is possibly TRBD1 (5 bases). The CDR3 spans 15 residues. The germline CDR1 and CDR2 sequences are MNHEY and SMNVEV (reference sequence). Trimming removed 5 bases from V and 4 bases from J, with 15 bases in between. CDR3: CASSPDTQINQPQHF. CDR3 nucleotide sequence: TGTGCCAGCAGTCCGGACACCCAAATAAATCAGCCCCAGCATTTT.

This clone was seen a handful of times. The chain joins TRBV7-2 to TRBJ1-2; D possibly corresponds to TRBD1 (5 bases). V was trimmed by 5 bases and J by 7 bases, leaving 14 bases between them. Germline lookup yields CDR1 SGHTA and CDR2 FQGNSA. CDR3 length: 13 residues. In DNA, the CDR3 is TGTGCCAGCAGCCCAACGCTCCAGGGTGGCTACACCTTC. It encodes CASSPTLQGGYTF.

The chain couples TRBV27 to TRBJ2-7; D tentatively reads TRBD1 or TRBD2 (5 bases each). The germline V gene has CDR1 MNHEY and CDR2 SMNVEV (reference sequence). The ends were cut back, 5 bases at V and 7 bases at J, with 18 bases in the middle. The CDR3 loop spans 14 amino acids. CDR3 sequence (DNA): TGTGCCAGCAGTGGACGGGACCCCTCAGGGGAGCAGTACTTC. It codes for CASSGRDPSGEQYF.

As DNA, the CDR3 is TGCAGCGTTGAAGTGGTGGTTAATGAGCAGTTCTTC. It encodes CSVEVVVNEQFF. The chain carries TRBV29-1 and TRBJ2-1; D unresolved. Germline loops: CDR1 SQVTM, CDR2 ANQGSEA. V lost 1 base, J lost 7 bases, and 8 bases lay in between. This CDR3 is built from 12 residues.

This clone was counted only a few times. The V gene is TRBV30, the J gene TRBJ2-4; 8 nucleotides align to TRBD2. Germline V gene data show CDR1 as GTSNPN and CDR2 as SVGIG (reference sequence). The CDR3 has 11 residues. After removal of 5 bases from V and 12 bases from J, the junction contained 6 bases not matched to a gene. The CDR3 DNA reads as TGTGCCTGGTCTACTAGCGGTGGTCAGTACTTC. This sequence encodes CAWSTSGGQYF. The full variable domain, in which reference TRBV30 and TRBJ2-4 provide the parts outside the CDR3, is SQTIHQWPATLVQPVGSPLSLECTVEGTSNPNLYWYRQAAGRGLQLLFYSVGIGQISSEVPQNLSASRPQDRQFILSSKKLLLSDSGFYLCAWSTSGGQYFGAGTRLSVL.

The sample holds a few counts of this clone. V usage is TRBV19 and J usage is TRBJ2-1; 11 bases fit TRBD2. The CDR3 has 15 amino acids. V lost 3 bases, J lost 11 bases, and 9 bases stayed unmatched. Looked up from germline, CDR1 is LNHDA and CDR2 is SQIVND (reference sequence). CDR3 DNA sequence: TGTGCCAGTAGTATCCCGGGACTAGCGGCTACAAAGCAGTTCTTC. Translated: CASSIPGLAATKQFF.

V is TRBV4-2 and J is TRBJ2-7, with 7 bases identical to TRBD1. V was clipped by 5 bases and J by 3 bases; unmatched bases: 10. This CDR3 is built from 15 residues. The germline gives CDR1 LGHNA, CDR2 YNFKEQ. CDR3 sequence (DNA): TGTGCCAGCAGCTCCACAGGGGCCGACCTCTACGAGCAGTACTTC. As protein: CASSSTGADLYEQYF.

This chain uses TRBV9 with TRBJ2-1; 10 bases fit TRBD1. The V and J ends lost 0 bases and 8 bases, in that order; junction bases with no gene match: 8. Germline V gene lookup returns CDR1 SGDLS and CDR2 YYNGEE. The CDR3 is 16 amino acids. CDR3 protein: CASSVVSRTGGHEQFF. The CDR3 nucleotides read TGTGCCAGCAGCGTAGTATCCCGGACAGGGGGTCATGAGCAGTTCTTC.

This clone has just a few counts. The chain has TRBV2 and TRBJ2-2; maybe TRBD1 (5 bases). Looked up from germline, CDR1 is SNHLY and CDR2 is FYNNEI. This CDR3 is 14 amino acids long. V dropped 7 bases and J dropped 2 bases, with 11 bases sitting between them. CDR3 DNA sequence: TGTGCCAGCACCGGTGGGGCCAACACCGGGGAGCTGTTTTTT. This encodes CASTGGANTGELFF.